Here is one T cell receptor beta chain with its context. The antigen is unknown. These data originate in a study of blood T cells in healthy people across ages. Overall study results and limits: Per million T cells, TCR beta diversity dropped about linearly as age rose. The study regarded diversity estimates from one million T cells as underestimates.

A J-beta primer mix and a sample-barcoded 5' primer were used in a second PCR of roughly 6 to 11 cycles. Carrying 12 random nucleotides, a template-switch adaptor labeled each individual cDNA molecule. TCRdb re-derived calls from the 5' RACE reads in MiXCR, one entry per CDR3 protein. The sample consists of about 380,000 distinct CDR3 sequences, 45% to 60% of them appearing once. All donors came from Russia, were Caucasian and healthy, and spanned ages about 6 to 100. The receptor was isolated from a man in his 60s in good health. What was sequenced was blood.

The chain's CDR3 is CASSQVIVRGTPGELFF. In nucleotides, the CDR3 is TGCGCCAGCAGCCAAGTAATCGTCCGGGGAACGCCCGGGGAGCTGTTTTTT. V and J are TRBV4-3 and TRBJ2-2, with D possibly matching TRBD2 (5 bases). The germline gives CDR1 LGHNA, CDR2 YSLEER. V was cut by 1 base and J by 6 bases, with 18 bases left in between. The CDR3 loop spans 17 amino acids.